The next 14 T cell receptor beta chains were all read from a single sample in a study of OX40 agonist ivuxolimab in advanced cancers. Sequencing was performed with immunoSEQ multiplex PCR; in TCRdb, only in-frame clones are kept and a portion is missing. Here the sample spans about 93,000 clones, 85% to 95% being singletons. Sequenced material: CD4+ or CD8+ T cells sorted from blood, taken in a trial of the OX40 agonist ivuxolimab. The receptors were sampled from an adult with an advanced solid tumor such as melanoma, head and neck, liver or kidney cancer.

The chain links TRBV7-6 to TRBJ1-1; D is perhaps TRBD1 (5 bases). V lost 0 bases to trimming and J lost 0 bases, with 14 bases between them. CDR1 and CDR2 (germline): SGHVS, FNYEAQ. This CDR3 region has 17 residues. CDR3 nucleotide sequence: TGTGCCAGCAGCTTAGCCAGGGAGGTACCGGTGAACACTGAAGCTTTCTTT. Translated: CASSLAREVPVNTEAFF.

This chain links TRBV2 with TRBJ1-2; D remains unclear. V dropped 8 bases and J dropped 7 bases, with 8 bases sitting between them. This CDR3 has 10 amino acids. CDR1 is SNHLY, CDR2 FYNNEI, per germline. CDR3 DNA sequence: TGTGCCAGCTCCCGATCTGGCTACACCTTC. This encodes CASSRSGYTF.

The chain employs TRBV11-2 and TRBJ2-7; D gene unclear. Trimming removed 1 base at V and 1 base at J, with 8 bases between. Germline CDR1 is SGHAT and CDR2 is FQNNGV. CDR3 length equals 14 residues. In nucleotides, the CDR3 is TGTGCCAGCAGCTTAGGTTCTGGATCCTACGAGCAGTACTTC. This gives the protein CASSLGSGSYEQYF.

V and J are TRBV4-1 and TRBJ1-5; D perhaps matches TRBD1 (5 bases). V gave up 1 base and J gave up 3 bases, with 13 bases separating them. CDR1 is MGHRA and CDR2 is YSYEKL in the germline V gene. The CDR3 spans 16 residues. CDR3 DNA sequence: TGCGCCAGCAGCCAAGCTCCAGGGACTATCAATCAGCCCCAGCATTTT. Translated, it gives CASSQAPGTINQPQHF.

V usage is TRBV5-3 and J usage is TRBJ1-5; D call uncertain. TRBV5-3 is marked as an open reading frame, function uncertain. V was trimmed by 4 bases and J by 6 bases, leaving 5 bases between them. CDR3 length: 11 amino acids. CDR3 residues: CARSVSQPQHF. CDR3 nucleotides: TGTGCCAGAAGCGTCTCTCAGCCCCAGCATTTT.

The CDR3 protein is CASSFTALTYEQYF. In DNA, the CDR3 is TGTGCCAGCAGCTTTACGGCTCTGACCTACGAGCAGTACTTC. This chain uses TRBV11-2 with TRBJ2-7; no clear D gene. Per germline, CDR1 SGHAT and CDR2 FQNNGV. CDR3 length equals 14 residues. V was shortened by 3 bases and J by 2 bases, with 11 bases between the two germline ends. Looking up the rest from reference TRBV11-2 and TRBJ2-7 gives the full variable domain: EAGVAQSPRYKIIEKRQSVAFWCNPISGHATLYWYQQILGQGPKLLIQFQNNGVVDDSQLPKDRFSAERLKGVDSTLKIQPAKLEDSAVYLCASSFTALTYEQYFGPGTRLTVT.

A few counts support this clone. The rearrangement joins TRBV10-3 to TRBJ1-5, with D perhaps TRBD1 (5 bases). From germline, CDR1 is ENHRY and CDR2 SYGVKD. The CDR3 length is 13 residues. The V gene lost 9 bases and the J gene lost 2 bases, with 11 bases spanning the gap. The CDR3 loop reads CAISGQGNQPQHF. DNA of the CDR3: TGTGCCATTTCTGGACAAGGCAATCAGCCCCAGCATTTT.

This chain joins TRBV19 and TRBJ1-6; tentatively, D is TRBD1 (5 bases). With 3 bases removed from V and 2 bases from J, the gap between germline ends came to 17 bases. The CDR3 sequence is 18 residues long. Germline CDR1 and CDR2: LNHDA and SQIVND (reference sequence). CDR3 residues: CASSIECGTGPYNSPLHF. The CDR3 nucleotides read TGTGCCAGTAGTATCGAGTGTGGGACGGGACCCTATAATTCACCCCTCCACTTT.

The chain has TRBV10-3 and TRBJ1-4, with TRBD1 matching 8 bases. Unmatched junction bases numbered 5, after V lost 0 bases and J lost 5 bases. Germline CDR1 ENHRY, CDR2 SYGVKD. The CDR3 spans 16 residues. For the CDR3, the DNA is TGTGCCATCAGTGAGTCGAGTGGACAGGGAAATGAAAAACTGTTTTTT. It yields the protein CAISESSGQGNEKLFF.

The chain carries TRBV4-3 and TRBJ1-6, with 10 bases that match TRBD1. This CDR3 is 16 amino acids long. Trimming cost V 4 bases and J 7 bases; bases outside gene matches: 7. Germline CDR1 reads LGHNA; CDR2 reads YSLEER. CDR3 residues: CASSPGTGDSNSPLHF. The CDR3 DNA reads as TGCGCCAGCAGCCCCGGGACAGGGGATAGCAATTCACCCCTCCACTTT.

The CDR3 DNA sequence: TGTGCCAGCAGCGTAGAAGGGACAGGGAGGAATAGCAATCAGCCCCAGCATTTT. Translated: CASSVEGTGRNSNQPQHF. J is TRBJ1-5 and V is TRBV9; the match to TRBD1 covers 9 bases. V shed 0 bases, J shed 0 bases, and the junction held 7 bases outside the gene matches. Germline CDR1 SGDLS, CDR2 YYNGEE. The length of the CDR3 is 18 residues.

The chain links TRBV13 to TRBJ2-1; TRBD2 matches 7 bases. Per germline, CDR1 PRHDT and CDR2 FYEKMQ (reference sequence). V lost 9 bases, J lost 1 base, and 3 bases stayed unmatched. This CDR3 has 13 residues. The CDR3 region has the DNA TGTGCCAGTCTACTAGCGTCCTACAATGAGCAGTTCTTC. This translates into CASLLASYNEQFF.

This chain uses TRBV4-3 with TRBJ2-7; TRBD2 matches at 13 bases. There are 17 residues in the CDR3. V was pared by 4 bases and J by 5 bases, with 11 bases of the junction left unmatched. Germline lookup yields CDR1 LGHNA and CDR2 YSLEER. The CDR3 reads CASSPGLAGTRSDEQYF. CDR3 nucleotides: TGCGCCAGCAGCCCGGGACTAGCGGGGACCCGATCCGACGAGCAGTACTTC.

The CDR3 region is CASSYQGANYGYTF. The CDR3 DNA reads as TGTGCCAGCAGTTATCAAGGAGCTAACTATGGCTACACCTTC. The V and J genes are TRBV6-5 and TRBJ1-2, with D unresolved. Trimming took 3 bases from V and 0 from J, leaving 8 bases between them. CDR1 and CDR2 (germline): MNHEY, SVGAGI. The CDR3 totals 14 residues.